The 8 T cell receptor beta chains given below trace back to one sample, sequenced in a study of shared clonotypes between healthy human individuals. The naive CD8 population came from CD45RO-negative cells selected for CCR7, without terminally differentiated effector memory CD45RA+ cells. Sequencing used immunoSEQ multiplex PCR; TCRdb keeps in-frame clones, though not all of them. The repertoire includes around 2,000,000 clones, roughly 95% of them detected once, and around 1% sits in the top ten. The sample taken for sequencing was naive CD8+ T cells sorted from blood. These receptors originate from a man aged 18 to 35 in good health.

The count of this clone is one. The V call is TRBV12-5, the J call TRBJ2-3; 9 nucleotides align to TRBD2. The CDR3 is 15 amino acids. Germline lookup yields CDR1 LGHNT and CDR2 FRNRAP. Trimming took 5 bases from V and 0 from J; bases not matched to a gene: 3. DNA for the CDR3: TGTGCTAGTGGTCCTAGCGGGGATAGCACAGATACGCAGTATTTT. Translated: CASGPSGDSTDTQYF.

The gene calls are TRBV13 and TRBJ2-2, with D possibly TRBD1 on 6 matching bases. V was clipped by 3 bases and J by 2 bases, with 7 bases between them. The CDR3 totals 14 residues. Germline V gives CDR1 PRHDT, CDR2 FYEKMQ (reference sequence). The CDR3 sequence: CASSLDRNTGELFF. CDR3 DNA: TGTGCCAGCAGCTTGGACAGAAACACCGGGGAGCTGTTTTTT. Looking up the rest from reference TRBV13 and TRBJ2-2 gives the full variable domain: AAGVIQSPRHLIKEKRETATLKCYPIPRHDTVYWYQQGPGQDPQFLISFYEKMQSDKGSIPDRFSAQQFSDYHSELNMSSLELGDSALYFCASSLDRNTGELFFGEGSRLTVL.

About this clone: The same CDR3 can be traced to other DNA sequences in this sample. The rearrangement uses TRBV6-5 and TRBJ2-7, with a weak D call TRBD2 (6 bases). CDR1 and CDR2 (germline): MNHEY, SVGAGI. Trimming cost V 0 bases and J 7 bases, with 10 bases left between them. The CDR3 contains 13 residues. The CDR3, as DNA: TGTGCCAGCAGTTACTCGGGAGGCCGGGAGCAGTACTTC. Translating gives CASSYSGGREQYF.

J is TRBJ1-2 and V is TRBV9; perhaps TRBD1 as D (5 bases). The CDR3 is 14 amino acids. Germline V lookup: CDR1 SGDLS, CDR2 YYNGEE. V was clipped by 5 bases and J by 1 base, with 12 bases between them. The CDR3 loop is CASREPGLNYGYTF. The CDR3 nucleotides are TGTGCCAGCAGGGAACCGGGACTTAACTATGGCTACACCTTC.

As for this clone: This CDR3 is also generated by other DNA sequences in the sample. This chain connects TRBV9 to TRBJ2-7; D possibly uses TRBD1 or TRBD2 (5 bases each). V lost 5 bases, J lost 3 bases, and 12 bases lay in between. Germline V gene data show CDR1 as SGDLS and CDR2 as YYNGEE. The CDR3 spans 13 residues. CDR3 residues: CASSGGSSYEQYF. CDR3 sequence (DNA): TGTGCCAGCAGTGGGGGAAGCAGCTACGAGCAGTACTTC. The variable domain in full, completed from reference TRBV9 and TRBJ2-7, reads DSGVTQTPKHLITATGQRVTLRCSPRSGDLSVYWYQQSLDQGLQFLIQYYNGEERAKGNILERFSAQQFPDLHSELNLSSLELGDSALYFCASSGGSSYEQYFGPGTRLTVT.

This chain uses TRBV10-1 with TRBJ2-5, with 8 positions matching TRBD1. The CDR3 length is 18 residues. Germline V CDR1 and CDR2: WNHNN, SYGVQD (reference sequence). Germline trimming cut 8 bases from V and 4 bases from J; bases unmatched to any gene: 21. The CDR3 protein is CASGSRDRPTTPPETQYF. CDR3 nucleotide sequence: TGCGCCAGCGGGTCCCGGGACAGGCCCACGACACCTCCAGAGACCCAGTACTTC.

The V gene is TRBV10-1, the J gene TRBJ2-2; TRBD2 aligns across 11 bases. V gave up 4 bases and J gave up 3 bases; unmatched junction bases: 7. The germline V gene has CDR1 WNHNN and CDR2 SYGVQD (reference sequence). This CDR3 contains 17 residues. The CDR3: CASSGLAGGIYTGELFF. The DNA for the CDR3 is TGCGCCAGCAGTGGGCTAGCGGGAGGTATTTACACCGGGGAGCTGTTTTTT.

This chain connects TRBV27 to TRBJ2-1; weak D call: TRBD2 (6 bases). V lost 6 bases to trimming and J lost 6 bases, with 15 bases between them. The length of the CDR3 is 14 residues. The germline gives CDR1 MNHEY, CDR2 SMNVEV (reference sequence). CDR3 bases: TGTGCCAGCAGCCCTAAGACTAGTGGCAATGAGCAGTTCTTC. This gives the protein CASSPKTSGNEQFF.